The sequence of this T cell receptor beta chain was determined in a study of T cells in Graves' hyperthyroidism and ophthalmopathy. V shed 0 bases, J shed 3 bases, and the junction held 5 bases outside the gene matches. The CDR3 totals 14 residues. Per germline, CDR1 DFQATT and CDR2 SNEGSKA (reference sequence). RNA transcripts gave rise to amplified TCR beta CDR3 regions. The TCR CDR3 first-round RT-PCR relied on the HTBI primer set. MiXCR, applied by TCRdb to the multiplex PCR reads, yields one record per CDR3 protein. This table holds roughly 500,000 distinct CDR3 sequences, approximately 49% found once.

This rearrangement joins TRBV20-1 to TRBJ2-7, with TRBD1 matching 7 bases. This TCR derives from an adult woman with Graves' disease, either hyperthyroidism or ophthalmopathy (not recorded which). The sequencing sample was made of peripheral blood or thyroid tissue (not recorded which). The CDR3 nucleotides read TGCAGTGCTAGAGATCGACAGGGCTACTACGAGCAGTACTTC. Encoded protein: CSARDRQGYYEQYF.